The clone carrying this T cell receptor (beta chain) was seen at least ten times. The antigen is unknown. This sample's TCRbeta library carried unique molecular identifier barcodes. TCRdb re-analysed the PCR reads in MiXCR, keeping a single row per CDR3 protein. The repertoire holds 280,000 or so distinct CDR3 sequences, with around 10% as singletons. This record comes from a study of T-cell reconstitution after alpha-beta-depleted transplantation in children. Broader study findings: Several hundred expanded graft clones reportedly supplied alpha-beta T cells about two months after transplant. Fresh T-cell production supplied most of the T-cell counts and diversity seen one year after transplant. The origin of high day-60 TCRbeta diversity in some patients lay in surviving recipient T cells and thymic progenitors.

The TCR was taken from a male patient aged 2 to 10 who had a stem cell transplant for chronic granulomatous disease, so the T cells may come from the graft donor. Source: peripheral blood, taken 180 days after TCRalphabeta/CD19-depleted stem cell transplant.

The CDR3: CSVLWVMNTEAFF. CDR3 in DNA: TGCAGCGTCCTGTGGGTCATGAACACTGAAGCTTTCTTT. J is TRBJ1-1 and V is TRBV29-1; D uncertain. V lost 6 bases and J 0 bases, leaving 11 bases between the germline ends. Germline values: CDR1 SQVTM, CDR2 ANQGSEA. The CDR3 is 13 amino acids.